A single TCR beta chain is shown here with its context. The data are from a study of control samples from healthy donors and cancer patients. The ends were cut back, 1 base at V and 0 bases at J, with 6 bases in the middle. Germline V gene sequence: CDR1 SEHNR, CDR2 FQNEAQ (reference sequence). The CDR3 sequence is 14 residues long. Only in-frame clones appear in the TCRdb table, and some are missing; sequencing was by immunoSEQ multiplex PCR. The sample holds 170,000 or so clones, 85% to 95% seen once. The material sequenced was blood. This TCR was sampled from a man aged 18 to 30 in good health. The V gene is TRBV7-9, the J gene TRBJ1-1; D not resolved. In DNA form, the CDR3 reads TGTGCCAGCAGCTTAGACTCGATGAACACTGAAGCTTTCTTT. Translated: CASSLDSMNTEAFF.